This TCR beta chain was sequenced for a study of T cells after yellow fever vaccination. Overall study: The authors prepared low-cell-number fractions using SMART-Seq v4 Ultra Low Input.

J lost 6 bases, V lost 1 base, and 9 bases had no gene match. The CDR3 length is 16 residues. From germline, CDR1 is SGHAT and CDR2 FQNNGV. TCRdb fed the 5' RACE reads into MiXCR, producing one record per CDR3 protein. The table records tens of thousands of distinct CDR3 sequences, 6.5% to 8% of them present only once. This clonotype was seen at least ten times. The chain couples TRBV11-2 to TRBJ2-3, with TRBD1 matching 8 bases. The sequences come from CD8+ T cells sorted from PBMCs, collected 15 days after the yellow fever booster vaccination. The TCR comes from a man younger than 40 who received the YFV17D yellow fever vaccine. This CDR3 reads CASSLGQGILGDTQYF. CDR3 DNA: TGTGCCAGCAGCTTAGGACAGGGGATATTAGGGGATACGCAGTATTTT.